The sequence of this TCR beta chain was determined in a study of T-cell reconstitution after alpha-beta-depleted transplantation in children. Study observations and caveats: Several hundred expanded graft clones reportedly gave rise to the alpha-beta T cells present about two months after transplant.

For TCRbeta, the library was prepared with unique molecular identifiers. TCRdb re-derived calls from the PCR reads in MiXCR, one entry per CDR3 protein. The sample holds around 490,000 distinct CDR3 sequences, approximately 10% seen once. On this clonotype itself: Antigen: not known.

The CDR3 is 16 residues long. Trimming removed 0 bases from V and 2 bases from J; junction bases left unmatched: 6. The germline V gene has CDR1 MNHEY and CDR2 SVGEGT. The J gene is TRBJ2-7, the V gene TRBV6-2 or TRBV6-3; 8 bases are a match to TRBD2. This TCR was recovered from a female patient aged 2 to 10 who had a stem cell transplant for aplastic anemia, so the T cells may come from the graft donor. The source material was PBMCs, mostly from graft donor cells, sampled 180 days after TCRalphabeta/CD19-depleted stem cell transplant. In DNA, the CDR3 is TGTGCCAGCAGTTACTCTTCTAGCGGGTCCCCCTACGAGCAGTACGTC. Its protein product is CASSYSSSGSPYEQYV.